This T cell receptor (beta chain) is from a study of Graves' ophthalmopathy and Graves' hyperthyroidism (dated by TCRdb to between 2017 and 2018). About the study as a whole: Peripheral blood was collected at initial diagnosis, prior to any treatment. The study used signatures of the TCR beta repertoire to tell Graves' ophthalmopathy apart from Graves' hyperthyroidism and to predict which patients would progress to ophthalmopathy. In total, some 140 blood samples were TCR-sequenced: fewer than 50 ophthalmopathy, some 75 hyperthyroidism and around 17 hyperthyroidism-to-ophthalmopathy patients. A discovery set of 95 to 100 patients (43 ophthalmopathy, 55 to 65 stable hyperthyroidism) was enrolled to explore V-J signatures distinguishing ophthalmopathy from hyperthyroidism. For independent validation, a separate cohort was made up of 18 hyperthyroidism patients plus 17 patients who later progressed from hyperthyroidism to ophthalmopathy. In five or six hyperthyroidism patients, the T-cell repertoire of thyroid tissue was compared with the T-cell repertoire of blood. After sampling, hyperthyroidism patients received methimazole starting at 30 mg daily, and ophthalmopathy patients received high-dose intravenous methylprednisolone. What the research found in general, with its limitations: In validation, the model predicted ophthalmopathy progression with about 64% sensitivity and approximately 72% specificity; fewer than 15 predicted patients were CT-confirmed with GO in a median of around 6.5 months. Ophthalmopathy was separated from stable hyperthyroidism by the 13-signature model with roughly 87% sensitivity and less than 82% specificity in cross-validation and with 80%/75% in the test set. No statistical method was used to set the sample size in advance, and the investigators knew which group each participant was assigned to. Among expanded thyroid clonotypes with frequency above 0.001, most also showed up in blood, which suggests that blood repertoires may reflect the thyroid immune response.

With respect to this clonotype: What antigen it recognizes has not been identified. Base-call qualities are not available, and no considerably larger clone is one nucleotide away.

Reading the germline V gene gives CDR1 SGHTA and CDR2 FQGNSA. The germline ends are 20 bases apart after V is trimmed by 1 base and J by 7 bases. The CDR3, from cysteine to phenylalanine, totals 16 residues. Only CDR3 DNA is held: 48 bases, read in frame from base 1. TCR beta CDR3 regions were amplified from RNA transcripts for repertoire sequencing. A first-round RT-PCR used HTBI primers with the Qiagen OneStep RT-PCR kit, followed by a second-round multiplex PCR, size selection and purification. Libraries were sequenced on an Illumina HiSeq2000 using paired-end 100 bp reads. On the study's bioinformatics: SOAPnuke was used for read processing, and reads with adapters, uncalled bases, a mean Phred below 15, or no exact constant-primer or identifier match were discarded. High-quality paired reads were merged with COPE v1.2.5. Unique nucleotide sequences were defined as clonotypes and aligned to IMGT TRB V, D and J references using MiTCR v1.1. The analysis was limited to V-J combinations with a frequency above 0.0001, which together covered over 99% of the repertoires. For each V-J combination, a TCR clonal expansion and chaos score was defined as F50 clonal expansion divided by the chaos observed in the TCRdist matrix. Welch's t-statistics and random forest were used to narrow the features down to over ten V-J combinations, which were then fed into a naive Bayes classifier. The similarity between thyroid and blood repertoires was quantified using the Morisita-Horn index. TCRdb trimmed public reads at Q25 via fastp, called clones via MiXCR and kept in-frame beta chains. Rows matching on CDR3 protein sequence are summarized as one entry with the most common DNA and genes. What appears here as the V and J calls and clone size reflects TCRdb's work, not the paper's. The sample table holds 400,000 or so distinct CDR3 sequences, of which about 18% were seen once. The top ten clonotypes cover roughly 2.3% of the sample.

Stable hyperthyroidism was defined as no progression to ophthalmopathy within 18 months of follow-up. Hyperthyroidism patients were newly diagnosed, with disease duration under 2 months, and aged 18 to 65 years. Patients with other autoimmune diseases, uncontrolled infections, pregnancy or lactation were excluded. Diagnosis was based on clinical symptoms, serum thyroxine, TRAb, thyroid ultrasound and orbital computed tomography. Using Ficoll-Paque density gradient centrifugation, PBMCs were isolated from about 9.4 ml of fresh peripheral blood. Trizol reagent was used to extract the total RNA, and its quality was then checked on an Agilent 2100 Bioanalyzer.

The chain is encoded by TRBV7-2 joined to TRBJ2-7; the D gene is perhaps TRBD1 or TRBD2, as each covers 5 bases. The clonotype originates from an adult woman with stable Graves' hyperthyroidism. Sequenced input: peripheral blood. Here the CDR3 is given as CASSLGSGRYGWEQYF. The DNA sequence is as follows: TGTGCCAGCAGCTTAGGCTCAGGGAGATACGGCTGGGAGCAGTACTTC.